The clone carrying this T cell receptor (beta chain) showed up just a few times. Its matching antigen is unknown. The data derive from a study of CD8+ T cells in alopecia areata. About the study: Oral tofacitinib (5 to 10 mg twice daily) was administered to treated patients.

Broader study findings: Sequence data from scalp samples additionally include resident alphabeta T cells of normal skin. Lesional scalp exceeded normal scalp in clonality, especially in alopecia totalis/universalis.

It was cDNA, reverse transcribed from extracted RNA, that served as the sequencing template. The protocol was immunoSEQ multiplex PCR, while the TCRdb copy is restricted to in-frame clones and leaves out a portion. The data contain about 190,000 clones, 59% of them singletons. V was cut by 9 bases and J by 4 bases, with 12 bases left in between. The CDR3 runs 12 residues. The chain has TRBV23-1 and TRBJ1-2; D not resolved. TRBV23-1 is an open reading frame, and its role is uncertain. This clonotype was obtained from a human donor with alopecia areata. Material: CD4+ T cells sorted from blood, obtained at week 0. The CDR3 region has the DNA TGCGCCAGTAACGAGGGTGCCTATGGCTACACCTTC. Encoded protein: CASNEGAYGYTF.